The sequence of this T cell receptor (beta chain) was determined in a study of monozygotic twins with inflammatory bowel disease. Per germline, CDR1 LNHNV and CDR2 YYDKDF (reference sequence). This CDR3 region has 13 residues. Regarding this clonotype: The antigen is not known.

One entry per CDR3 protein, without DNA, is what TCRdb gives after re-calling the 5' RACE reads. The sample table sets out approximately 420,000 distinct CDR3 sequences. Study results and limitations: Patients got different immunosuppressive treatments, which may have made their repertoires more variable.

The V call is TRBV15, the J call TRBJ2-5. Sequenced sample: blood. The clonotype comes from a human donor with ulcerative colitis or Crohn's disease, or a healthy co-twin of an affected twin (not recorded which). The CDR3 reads CATSRGNQETQYF.